The 10 T cell receptor beta chains below were found in one sample sequenced in a study of T cell responses to AZD1222 COVID-19 vaccine. Using immunoSEQ multiplex PCR, the repertoire was profiled, and TCRdb retains in-frame clones only, with some absent. The table has about 130,000 clones, 93% seen once. The starting material was peripheral blood, obtained on day 0 of AZD1222 vaccination. The receptors stem from an adult in good health.

V gene TRBV19 combines with J gene TRBJ1-5; TRBD1 is a possible D gene (6 bases). V was shortened by 4 bases and J by 0 bases, with 13 bases between the two germline ends. The CDR3 runs 16 residues. The germline V gene encodes CDR1 LNHDA and CDR2 SQIVND (reference sequence). CDR3 loop: CASSKNRAPSNQPQHF. The CDR3 nucleotides read TGTGCCAGTAGTAAAAACAGGGCGCCTAGCAATCAGCCCCAGCATTTT.

The chain recombines TRBV27 with TRBJ2-3; 7 bases align to TRBD1. CDR1 MNHEY and CDR2 SMNVEV come from the germline V gene (reference sequence). This CDR3 spans 15 amino acids. V shed 3 bases and J 6 bases; nucleotides not matched to a gene: 9. The CDR3 nucleotides are TGTGCCAGCAGTTTGGTGATAGGGGGCGGGGATACGCAGTATTTT. Translation: CASSLVIGGGDTQYF.

The chain uses TRBV4-3 and TRBJ2-7; TRBD2 is a possible D gene (5 bases). V lost 1 base to trimming and J lost 4 bases, with 11 bases between them. The CDR3 is 14 residues long. Germline V gene lookup returns CDR1 LGHNA and CDR2 YSLEER. As DNA, the CDR3 is TGCGCCAGCAGCCAAGTCCGGGGTCCATACGAGCAGTACTTC. This translates into CASSQVRGPYEQYF.

The chain links TRBV7-8 to TRBJ1-2; D is undetermined. From germline, CDR1 is SGHVS and CDR2 FQNEAQ. CDR3 length equals 14 residues. V dropped 0 bases and J dropped 2 bases, with 7 bases sitting between them. CDR3 nucleotide sequence: TGTGCCAGCAGCTTAGCCGGGAGCAACTATGGCTACACCTTC. Translating it yields CASSLAGSNYGYTF.

The chain couples TRBV18 to TRBJ2-5; D is perhaps TRBD1 or TRBD2 (5 bases each). Trimming left V 3 bases short and J 4 bases short, with 12 bases between. Per germline, CDR1 KGHSH and CDR2 LQKENI. This CDR3 is 14 amino acids long. CDR3 amino acids: CASSPGTSVETQYF. DNA of the CDR3: TGTGCCAGCTCACCCGGGACGTCAGTAGAGACCCAGTACTTC. Combining the CDR3 with reference TRBV18 and TRBJ2-5 gives the whole variable domain NAGVMQNPRHLVRRRGQEARLRCSPMKGHSHVYWYRQLPEEGLKFMVYLQKENIIDESGMPKERFSAEFPKEGPSILRIQQVVRGDSAAYFCASSPGTSVETQYFGPGTRLLVL.

J is TRBJ1-2 and V is TRBV12-3 or TRBV12-4; 9 nucleotides align to TRBD1. V dropped 5 bases and J dropped 13; count of bases not matched to a gene: 11. This CDR3 contains 13 residues. The DNA of the CDR3 is TGTGCCAGCAGTCTCGGGGGACAGGGAGTGATCACCTTC. Protein product: CASSLGGQGVITF.

The J gene is TRBJ1-1, the V gene TRBV7-8; D may be TRBD1 (6 bases). Germline V gene lookup returns CDR1 SGHVS and CDR2 FQNEAQ. Trimming took off 5 bases at V and 2 bases at J, with 18 bases between the two ends. The CDR3 has 16 amino acids. CDR3 region: CASSPAGGRGNTEAFF. The DNA for the CDR3 is TGTGCCAGCAGCCCAGCTGGGGGCCGGGGAAACACTGAAGCTTTCTTT.

This chain connects TRBV18 to TRBJ2-7; 10 nucleotides match TRBD1. Trimming cost V 5 bases and J 3 bases; bases outside gene matches: 4. The germline V gene has CDR1 KGHSH and CDR2 LQKENI. This CDR3 region has 14 residues. The CDR3 DNA reads TGTGCCAGCTCATCCGGGACAGGGGACTACGAGCAGTACTTC. As protein: CASSSGTGDYEQYF.

V and J are TRBV3-1 (or the pseudogene TRBV3-2) and TRBJ2-3, with a tentative D call TRBD1 (5 bases). V lost 0 bases to trimming and J lost 6 bases, with 10 bases between them. CDR1 is LGHDT, CDR2 YNNKEL, per germline (reference sequence). CDR3 length: 14 amino acids. CDR3 residues: CASSQDQGTDTQYF. DNA for the CDR3: TGTGCCAGCAGCCAAGACCAGGGTACGGATACGCAGTATTTT.

The chain has TRBV3-1 (or the pseudogene TRBV3-2) and TRBJ1-2; D call uncertain. The germline gives CDR1 LGHDT, CDR2 YNNKEL (reference sequence). Trimming stripped 2 bases from V and 4 bases from J, with 14 bases between. The length of the CDR3 is 15 residues. The CDR3 sequence is CASSQNVGILYGYTF. As DNA, the CDR3 is TGTGCCAGCAGCCAAAACGTGGGCATACTCTATGGCTACACCTTC.